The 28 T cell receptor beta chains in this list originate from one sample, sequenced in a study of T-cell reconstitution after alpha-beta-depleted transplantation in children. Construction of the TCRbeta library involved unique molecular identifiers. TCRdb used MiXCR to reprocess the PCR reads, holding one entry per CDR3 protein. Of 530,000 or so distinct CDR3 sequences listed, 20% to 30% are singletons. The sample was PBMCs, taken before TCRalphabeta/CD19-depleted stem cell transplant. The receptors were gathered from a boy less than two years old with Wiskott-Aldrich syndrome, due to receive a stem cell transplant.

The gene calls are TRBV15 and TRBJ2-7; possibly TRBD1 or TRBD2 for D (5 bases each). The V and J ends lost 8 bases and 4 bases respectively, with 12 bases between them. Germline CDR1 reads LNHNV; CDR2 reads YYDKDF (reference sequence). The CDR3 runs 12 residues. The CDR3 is CATGGRIYEQYF. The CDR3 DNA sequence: TGTGCCACCGGGGGACGGATATACGAGCAGTACTTC.

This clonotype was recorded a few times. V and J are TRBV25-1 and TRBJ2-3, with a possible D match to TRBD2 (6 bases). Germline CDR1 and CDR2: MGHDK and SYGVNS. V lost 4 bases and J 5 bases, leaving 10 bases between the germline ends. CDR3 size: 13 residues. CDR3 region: CASSGLGQDTQYF. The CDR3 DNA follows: TGTGCCAGCAGTGGACTAGGGCAAGATACGCAGTATTTT.

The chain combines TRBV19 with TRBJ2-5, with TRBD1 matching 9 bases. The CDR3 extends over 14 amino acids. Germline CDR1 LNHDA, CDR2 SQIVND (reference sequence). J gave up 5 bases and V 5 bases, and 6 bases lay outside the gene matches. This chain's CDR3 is CASSAGTGWETQYF. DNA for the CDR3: TGTGCCAGTAGTGCCGGGACAGGGTGGGAGACCCAGTACTTC.

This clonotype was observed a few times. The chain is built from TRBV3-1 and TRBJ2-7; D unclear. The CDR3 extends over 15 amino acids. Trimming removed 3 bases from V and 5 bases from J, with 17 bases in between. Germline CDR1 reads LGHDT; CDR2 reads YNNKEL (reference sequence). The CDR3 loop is CASSQGRLNMHEQYF. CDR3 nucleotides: TGTGCCAGCAGCCAGGGTAGACTGAATATGCACGAGCAGTACTTC.

The CDR3 reads CASSLLFGGEQYF. CDR3 nucleotide sequence: TGCGCCAGCAGCTTACTCTTCGGGGGCGAGCAGTACTTC. The rearrangement uses TRBV5-1 and TRBJ2-7; tentatively, D is TRBD2 (6 bases). CDR1 is SGHRS, CDR2 YFSETQ, per germline. This CDR3 is 13 amino acids long. V was clipped by 2 bases and J by 6 bases, with 12 bases between them.

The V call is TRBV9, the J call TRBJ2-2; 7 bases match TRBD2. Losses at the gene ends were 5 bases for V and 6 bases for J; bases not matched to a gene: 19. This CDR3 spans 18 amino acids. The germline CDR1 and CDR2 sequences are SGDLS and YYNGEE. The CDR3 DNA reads TGTGCCAGCAGGGGGGGGGATGGCGGGAAAACGAGTGCCGGGGAGCTGTTTTTT. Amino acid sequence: CASRGGDGGKTSAGELFF.

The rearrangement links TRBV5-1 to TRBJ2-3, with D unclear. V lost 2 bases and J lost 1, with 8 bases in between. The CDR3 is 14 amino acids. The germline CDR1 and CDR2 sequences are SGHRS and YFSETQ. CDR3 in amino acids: CASSFLRRTDTQYF. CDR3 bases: TGCGCCAGCAGCTTTCTCCGACGCACAGATACGCAGTATTTT. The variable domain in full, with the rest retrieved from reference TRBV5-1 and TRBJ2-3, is KAGVTQTPRYLIKTRGQQVTLSCSPISGHRSVSWYQQTPGQGLQFLFEYFSETQRNKGNFPGRFSGRQFSNSRSEMNVSTLELGDSALYLCASSFLRRTDTQYFGPGTRLTVL.

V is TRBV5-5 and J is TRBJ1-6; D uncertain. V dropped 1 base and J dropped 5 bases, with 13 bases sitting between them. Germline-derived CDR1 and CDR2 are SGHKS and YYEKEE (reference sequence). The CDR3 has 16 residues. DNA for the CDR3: TGTGCCAGCAGCTTGTACAGCCAAACGAATAATTCACCCCTCCACTTT. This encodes CASSLYSQTNNSPLHF.

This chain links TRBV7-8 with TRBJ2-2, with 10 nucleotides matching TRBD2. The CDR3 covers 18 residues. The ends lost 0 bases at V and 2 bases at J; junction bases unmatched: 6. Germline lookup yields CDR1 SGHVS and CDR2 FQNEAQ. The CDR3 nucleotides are TGTGCCAGCAGCTTAGCTCGGTCTAGCGGGAGAAACACCGGGGAGCTGTTTTTT. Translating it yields CASSLARSSGRNTGELFF. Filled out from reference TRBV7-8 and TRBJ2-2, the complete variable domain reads GAGVSQSPRYKVAKRGQDVALRCDPISGHVSLFWYQQALGQGPEFLTYFQNEAQLDKSGLPSDRFFAERPEGSVSTLKIQRTQQEDSAVYLCASSLARSSGRNTGELFFGEGSRLTVL.

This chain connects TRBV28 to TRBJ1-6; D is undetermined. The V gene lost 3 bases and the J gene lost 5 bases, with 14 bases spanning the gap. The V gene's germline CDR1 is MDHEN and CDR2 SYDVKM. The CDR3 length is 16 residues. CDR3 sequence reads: CASSFLDKGHNSPLHF. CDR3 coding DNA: TGTGCCAGCAGTTTCCTAGACAAGGGTCATAATTCACCCCTCCACTTT. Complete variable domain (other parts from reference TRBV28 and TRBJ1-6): DVKVTQSSRYLVKRTGEKVFLECVQDMDHENMFWYRQDPGLGLRLIYFSYDVKMKEKGDIPEGYSVSREKKERFSLILESASTNQTSMYLCASSFLDKGHNSPLHFGNGTRLTVT.

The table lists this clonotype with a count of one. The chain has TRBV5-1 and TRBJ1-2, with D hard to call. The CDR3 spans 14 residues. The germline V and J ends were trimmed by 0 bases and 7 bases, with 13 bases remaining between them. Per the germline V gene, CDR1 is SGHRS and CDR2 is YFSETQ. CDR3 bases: TGCGCCAGCAGCTTGGGGACGGGTGAACGTGGCTACACCTTC. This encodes CASSLGTGERGYTF.

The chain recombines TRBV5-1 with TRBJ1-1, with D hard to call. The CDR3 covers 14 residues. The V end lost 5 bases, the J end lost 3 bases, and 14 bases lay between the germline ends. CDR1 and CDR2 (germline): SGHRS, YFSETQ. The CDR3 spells CASRLAGPDTEAFF. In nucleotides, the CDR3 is TGCGCCAGCAGGCTTGCGGGCCCTGACACTGAAGCTTTCTTT. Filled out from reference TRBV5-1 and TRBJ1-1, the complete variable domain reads KAGVTQTPRYLIKTRGQQVTLSCSPISGHRSVSWYQQTPGQGLQFLFEYFSETQRNKGNFPGRFSGRQFSNSRSEMNVSTLELGDSALYLCASRLAGPDTEAFFGQGTRLTVV.

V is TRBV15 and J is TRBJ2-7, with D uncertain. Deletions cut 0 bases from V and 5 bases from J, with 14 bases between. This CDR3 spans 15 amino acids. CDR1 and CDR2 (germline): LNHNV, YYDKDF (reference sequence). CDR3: CATSRDLRMMNEQYF. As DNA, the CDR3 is TGTGCCACCAGCAGAGATCTACGGATGATGAACGAGCAGTACTTC.

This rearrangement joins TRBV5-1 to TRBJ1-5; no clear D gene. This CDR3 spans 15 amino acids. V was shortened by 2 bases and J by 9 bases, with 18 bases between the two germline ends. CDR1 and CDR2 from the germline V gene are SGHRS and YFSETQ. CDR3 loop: CASSFKDAVNGPQHF. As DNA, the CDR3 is TGCGCCAGCAGCTTTAAAGATGCCGTGAATGGGCCCCAGCATTTT.

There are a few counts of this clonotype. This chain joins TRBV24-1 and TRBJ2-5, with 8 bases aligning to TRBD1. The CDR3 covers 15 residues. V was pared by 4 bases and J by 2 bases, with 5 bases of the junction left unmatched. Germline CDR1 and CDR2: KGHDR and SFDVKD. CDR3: CATSDGRTGQETQYF. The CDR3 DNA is TGTGCCACCAGTGACGGAAGGACAGGGCAAGAGACCCAGTACTTC.

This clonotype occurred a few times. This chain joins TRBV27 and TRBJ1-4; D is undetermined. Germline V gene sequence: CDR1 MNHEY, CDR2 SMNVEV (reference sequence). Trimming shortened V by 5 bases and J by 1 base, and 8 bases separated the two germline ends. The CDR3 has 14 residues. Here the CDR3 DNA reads TGTGCCAGCAGTCCCTATAGAACTAATGAAAAACTGTTTTTT. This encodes CASSPYRTNEKLFF.

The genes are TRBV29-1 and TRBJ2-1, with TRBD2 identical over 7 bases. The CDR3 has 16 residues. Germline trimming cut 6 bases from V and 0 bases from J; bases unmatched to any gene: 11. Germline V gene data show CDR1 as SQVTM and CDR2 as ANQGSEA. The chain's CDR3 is CSVAGGGGISYNEQFF. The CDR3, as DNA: TGCAGCGTGGCAGGTGGGGGGGGGATCTCCTACAATGAGCAGTTCTTC.

In nucleotides, the CDR3 is TGTGCCAGCAGAAGAGAAGATGGCTACACCTTC. Amino acid sequence: CASRREDGYTF. This chain connects TRBV6-1 to TRBJ1-2; no definite D call. Germline CDR1 MNHNS, CDR2 SASEGT. V was pared by 6 bases and J by 6 bases, with 8 bases between. The CDR3 is 11 residues long.

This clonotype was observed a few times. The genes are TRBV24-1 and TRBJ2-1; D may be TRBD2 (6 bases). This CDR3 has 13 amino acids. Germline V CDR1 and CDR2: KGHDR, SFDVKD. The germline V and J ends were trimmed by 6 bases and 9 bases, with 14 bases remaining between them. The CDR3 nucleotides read TGTGCCACCAGTAGTGGCGGGGCGAGTGAGCAGTTCTTC. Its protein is CATSSGGASEQFF.

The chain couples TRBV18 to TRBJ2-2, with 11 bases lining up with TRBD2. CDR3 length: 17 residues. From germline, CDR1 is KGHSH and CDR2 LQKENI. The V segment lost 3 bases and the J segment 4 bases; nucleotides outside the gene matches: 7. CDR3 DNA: TGTGCCAGCTCACCGCTACTAGCGGGAGATATCACCGGGGAGCTGTTTTTT. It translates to CASSPLLAGDITGELFF.

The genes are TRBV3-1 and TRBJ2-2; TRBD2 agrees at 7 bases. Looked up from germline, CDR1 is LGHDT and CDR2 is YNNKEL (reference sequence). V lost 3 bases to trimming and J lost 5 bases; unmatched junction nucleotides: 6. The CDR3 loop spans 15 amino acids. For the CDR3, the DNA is TGTGCCAGCAGCCAGGCGGGAGTAAAAACCGGGGAGCTGTTTTTT. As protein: CASSQAGVKTGELFF.

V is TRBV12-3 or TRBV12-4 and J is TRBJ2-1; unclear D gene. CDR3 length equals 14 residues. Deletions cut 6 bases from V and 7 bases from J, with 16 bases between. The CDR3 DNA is TGTGCCAGCAGCCCCCAGGCGGCGAAAAATGAGCAGTTCTTC. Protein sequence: CASSPQAAKNEQFF.

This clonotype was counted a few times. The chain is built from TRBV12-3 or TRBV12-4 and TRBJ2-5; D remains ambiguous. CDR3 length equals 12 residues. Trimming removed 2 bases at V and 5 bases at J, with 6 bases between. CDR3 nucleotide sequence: TGTGCCAGCAGTTTAAAGCTGGAGACCCAGTACTTC. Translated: CASSLKLETQYF.

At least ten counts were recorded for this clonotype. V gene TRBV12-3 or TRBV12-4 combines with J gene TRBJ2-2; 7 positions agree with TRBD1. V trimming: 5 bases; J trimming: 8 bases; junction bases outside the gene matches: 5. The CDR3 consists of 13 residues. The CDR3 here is CASSHRGVGELFF. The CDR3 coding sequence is TGTGCCAGCAGTCACAGGGGTGTAGGGGAGCTGTTTTTT.

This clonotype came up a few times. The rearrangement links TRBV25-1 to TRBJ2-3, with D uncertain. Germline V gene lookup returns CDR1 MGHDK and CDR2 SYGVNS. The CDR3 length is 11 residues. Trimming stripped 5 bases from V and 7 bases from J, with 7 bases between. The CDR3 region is CASSPGYTQYF. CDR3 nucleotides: TGTGCCAGCAGTCCCGGCTATACGCAGTATTTT.

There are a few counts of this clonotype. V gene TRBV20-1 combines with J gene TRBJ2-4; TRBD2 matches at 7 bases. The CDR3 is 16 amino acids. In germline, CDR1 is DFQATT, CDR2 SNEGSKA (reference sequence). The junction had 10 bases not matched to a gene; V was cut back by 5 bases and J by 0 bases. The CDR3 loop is CSAQGQAGIAKNIQYF. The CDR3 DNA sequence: TGCAGTGCTCAAGGTCAAGCGGGAATAGCCAAAAACATTCAGTACTTC.

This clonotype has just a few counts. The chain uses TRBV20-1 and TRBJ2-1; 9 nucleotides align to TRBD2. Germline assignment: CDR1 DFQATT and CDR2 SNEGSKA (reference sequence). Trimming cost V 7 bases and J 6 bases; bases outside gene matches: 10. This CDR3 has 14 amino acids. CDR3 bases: TGCAGTGTTTTAGCGGGAGACGTAGGCAATGAGCAGTTCTTC. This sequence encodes CSVLAGDVGNEQFF.

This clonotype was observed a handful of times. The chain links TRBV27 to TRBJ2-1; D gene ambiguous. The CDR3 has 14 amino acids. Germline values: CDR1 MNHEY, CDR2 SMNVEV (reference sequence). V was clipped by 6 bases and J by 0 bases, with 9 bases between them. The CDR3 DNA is TGTGCCAGCAGACCTGCCAACTCCTACAATGAGCAGTTCTTC. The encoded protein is CASRPANSYNEQFF.